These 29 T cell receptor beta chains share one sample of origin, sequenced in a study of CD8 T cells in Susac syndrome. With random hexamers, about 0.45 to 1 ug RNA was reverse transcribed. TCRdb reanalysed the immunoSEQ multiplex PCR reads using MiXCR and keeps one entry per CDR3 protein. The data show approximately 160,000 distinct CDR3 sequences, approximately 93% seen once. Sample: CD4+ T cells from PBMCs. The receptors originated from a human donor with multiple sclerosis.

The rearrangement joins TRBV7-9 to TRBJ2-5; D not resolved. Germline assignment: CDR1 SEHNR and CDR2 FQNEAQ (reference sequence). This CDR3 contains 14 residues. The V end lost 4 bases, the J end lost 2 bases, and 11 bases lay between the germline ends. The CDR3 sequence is CASSSQHPQETQYF. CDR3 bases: TGTGCCAGCAGCTCCCAACACCCTCAAGAGACCCAGTACTTC.

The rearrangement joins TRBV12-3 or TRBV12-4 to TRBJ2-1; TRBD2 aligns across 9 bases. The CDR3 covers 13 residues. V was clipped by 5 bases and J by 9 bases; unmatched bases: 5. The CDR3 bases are TGTGCCAGCAGTGAGGGACTAGCAGGTGAGCAGTTCTTC. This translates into CASSEGLAGEQFF.

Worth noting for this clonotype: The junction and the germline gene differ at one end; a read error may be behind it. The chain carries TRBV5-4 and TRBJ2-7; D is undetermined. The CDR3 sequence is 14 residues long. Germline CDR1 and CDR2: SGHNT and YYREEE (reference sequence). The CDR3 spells CASSRILRDTQEAF. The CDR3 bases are TGTGCCAGCAGCCGAATTCTCCGAGACACCCAGGAAGCCTTC.

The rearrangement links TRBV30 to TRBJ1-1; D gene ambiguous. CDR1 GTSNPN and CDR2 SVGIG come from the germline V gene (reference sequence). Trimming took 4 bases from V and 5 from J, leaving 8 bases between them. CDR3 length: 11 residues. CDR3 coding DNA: TGTGCCTGGACTAGAAGGACTGAAGCTTTCTTT. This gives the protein CAWTRRTEAFF.

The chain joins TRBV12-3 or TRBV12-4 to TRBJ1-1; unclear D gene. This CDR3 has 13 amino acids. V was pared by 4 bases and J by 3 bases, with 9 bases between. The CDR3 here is CASSYWADTEAFF. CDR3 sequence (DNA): TGTGCCAGCAGTTACTGGGCGGACACTGAAGCTTTCTTT.

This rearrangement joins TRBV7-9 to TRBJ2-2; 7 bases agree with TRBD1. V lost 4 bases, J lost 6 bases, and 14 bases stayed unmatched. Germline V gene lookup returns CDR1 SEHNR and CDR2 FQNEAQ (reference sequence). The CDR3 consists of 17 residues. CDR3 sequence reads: CASSSMRQGIFAGELFF. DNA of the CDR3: TGTGCCAGCAGCTCCATGAGACAGGGAATCTTCGCCGGGGAGCTGTTTTTT.

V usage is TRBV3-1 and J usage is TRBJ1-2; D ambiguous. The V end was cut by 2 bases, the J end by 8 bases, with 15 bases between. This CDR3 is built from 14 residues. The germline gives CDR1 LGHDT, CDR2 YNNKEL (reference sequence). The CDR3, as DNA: TGTGCCAGCAGCCAATTTGTGGTAGGCCCGGGCTACACCTTC. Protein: CASSQFVVGPGYTF.

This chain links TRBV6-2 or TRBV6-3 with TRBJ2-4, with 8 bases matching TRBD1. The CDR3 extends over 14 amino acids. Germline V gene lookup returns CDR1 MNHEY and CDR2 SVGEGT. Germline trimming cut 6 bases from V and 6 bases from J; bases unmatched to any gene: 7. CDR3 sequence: CASSRTGPSNIQYF. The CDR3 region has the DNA TGTGCCAGCAGCCGGACAGGGCCCTCAAACATTCAGTACTTC.

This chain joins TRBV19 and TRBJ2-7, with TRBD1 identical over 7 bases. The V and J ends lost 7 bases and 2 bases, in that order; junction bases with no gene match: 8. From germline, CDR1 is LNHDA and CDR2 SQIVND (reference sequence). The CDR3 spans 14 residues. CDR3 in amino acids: CASNPRDRAYEQYF. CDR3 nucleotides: TGTGCCAGTAACCCCCGGGACAGAGCCTACGAGCAGTACTTC.

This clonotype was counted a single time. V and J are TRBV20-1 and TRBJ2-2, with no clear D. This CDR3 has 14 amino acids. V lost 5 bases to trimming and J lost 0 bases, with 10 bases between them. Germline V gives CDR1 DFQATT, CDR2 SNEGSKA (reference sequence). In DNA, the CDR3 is TGCAGTGCTTTTAGCTCCCCGAACACCGGGGAGCTGTTTTTT. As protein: CSAFSSPNTGELFF.

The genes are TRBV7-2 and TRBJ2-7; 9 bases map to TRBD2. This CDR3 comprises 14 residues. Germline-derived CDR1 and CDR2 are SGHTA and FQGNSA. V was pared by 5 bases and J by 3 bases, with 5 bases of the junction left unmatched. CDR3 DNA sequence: TGTGCCAGCAGCGCCGGACTAGCGAGCTACGAGCAGTACTTC. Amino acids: CASSAGLASYEQYF.

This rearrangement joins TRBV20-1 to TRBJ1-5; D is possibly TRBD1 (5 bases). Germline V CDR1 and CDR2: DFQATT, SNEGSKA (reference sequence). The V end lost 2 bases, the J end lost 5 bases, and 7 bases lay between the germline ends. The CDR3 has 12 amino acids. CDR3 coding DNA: TGCAGTGCTAGACAGGGTGATCAGCCCCAGCATTTT. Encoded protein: CSARQGDQPQHF.

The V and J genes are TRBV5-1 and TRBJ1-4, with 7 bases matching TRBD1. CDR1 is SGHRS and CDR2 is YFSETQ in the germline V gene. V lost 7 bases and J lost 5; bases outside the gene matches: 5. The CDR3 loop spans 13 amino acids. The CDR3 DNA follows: TGCGCCAGCTCTGGACAGGACAATGAAAAACTGTTTTTT. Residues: CASSGQDNEKLFF.

The CDR3 protein is CASSLVGTSKSHNEQFF. The DNA of the CDR3 is TGCGCCAGCAGCTTGGTGGGGACCTCCAAATCCCACAATGAGCAGTTCTTC. This rearrangement joins TRBV5-1 to TRBJ2-1; D tentatively fits TRBD1 or TRBD2 (5 bases each). The V gene's germline CDR1 is SGHRS and CDR2 YFSETQ. The length of the CDR3 is 17 residues. The V and J ends lost 0 bases and 5 bases respectively, with 18 bases between them.

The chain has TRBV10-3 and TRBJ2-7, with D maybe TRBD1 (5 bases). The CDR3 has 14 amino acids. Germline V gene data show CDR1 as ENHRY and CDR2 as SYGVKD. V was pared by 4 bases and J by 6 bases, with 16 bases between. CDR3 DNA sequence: TGTGCCATCAGTGCACAGGAAAGCTCGGTCGAGCAGTACTTC. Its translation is CAISAQESSVEQYF.

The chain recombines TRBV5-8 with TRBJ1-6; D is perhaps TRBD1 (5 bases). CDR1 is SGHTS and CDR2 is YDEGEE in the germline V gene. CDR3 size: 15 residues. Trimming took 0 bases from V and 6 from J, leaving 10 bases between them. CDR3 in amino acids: CASSLAWQGNSPLHF. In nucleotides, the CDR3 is TGTGCCAGCAGCTTGGCCTGGCAGGGTAATTCACCCCTCCACTTT.

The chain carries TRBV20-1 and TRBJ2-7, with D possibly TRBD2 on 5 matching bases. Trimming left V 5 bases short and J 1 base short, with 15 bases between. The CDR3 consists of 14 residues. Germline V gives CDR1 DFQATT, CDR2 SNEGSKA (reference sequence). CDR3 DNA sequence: TGCAGTGCTTGGCTGGTGGGAGAGTCCTACGAGCAGTACTTC. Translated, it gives CSAWLVGESYEQYF.

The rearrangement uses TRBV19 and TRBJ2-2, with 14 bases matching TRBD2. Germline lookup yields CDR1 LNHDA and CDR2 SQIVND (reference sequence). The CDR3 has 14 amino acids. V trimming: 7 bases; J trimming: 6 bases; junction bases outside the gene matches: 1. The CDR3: CASMGLAGAGELFF. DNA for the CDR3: TGTGCCAGTATGGGACTAGCGGGAGCCGGGGAGCTGTTTTTT.

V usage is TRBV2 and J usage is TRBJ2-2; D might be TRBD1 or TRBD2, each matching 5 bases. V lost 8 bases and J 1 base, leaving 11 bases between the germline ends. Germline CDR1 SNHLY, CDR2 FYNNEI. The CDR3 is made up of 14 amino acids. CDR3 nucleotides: TGTGCCAGCCTCGGGACGGAGAACACCGGGGAGCTGTTTTTT. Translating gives CASLGTENTGELFF. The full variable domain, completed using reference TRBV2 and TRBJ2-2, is EPEVTQTPSHQVTQMGQEVILRCVPISNHLYFYWYRQILGQKVEFLVSFYNNEISEKSEIFDDQFSVERPDGSNFTLKIRSTKLEDSAMYFCASLGTENTGELFFGEGSRLTVL.

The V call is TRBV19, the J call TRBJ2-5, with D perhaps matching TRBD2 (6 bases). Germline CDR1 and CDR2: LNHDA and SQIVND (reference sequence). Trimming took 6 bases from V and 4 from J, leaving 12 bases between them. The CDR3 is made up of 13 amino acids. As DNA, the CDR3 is TGTGCCAGTAGCCCCCGACTAGGAGAGACCCAGTACTTC. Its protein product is CASSPRLGETQYF.

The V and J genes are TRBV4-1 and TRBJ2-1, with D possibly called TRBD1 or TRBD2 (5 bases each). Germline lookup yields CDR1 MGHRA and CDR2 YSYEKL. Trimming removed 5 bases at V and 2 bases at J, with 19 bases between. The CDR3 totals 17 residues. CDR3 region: CASSLEGSGYPYNEQFF. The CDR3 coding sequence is TGCGCCAGCAGCTTAGAGGGATCAGGGTACCCCTACAATGAGCAGTTCTTC.

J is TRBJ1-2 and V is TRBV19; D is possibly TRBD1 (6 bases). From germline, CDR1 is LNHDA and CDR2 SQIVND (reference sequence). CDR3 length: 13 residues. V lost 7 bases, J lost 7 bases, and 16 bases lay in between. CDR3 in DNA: TGTGCCAGTACCGGAGCAGGGGCCGGTGGCTACACCTTC. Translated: CASTGAGAGGYTF.

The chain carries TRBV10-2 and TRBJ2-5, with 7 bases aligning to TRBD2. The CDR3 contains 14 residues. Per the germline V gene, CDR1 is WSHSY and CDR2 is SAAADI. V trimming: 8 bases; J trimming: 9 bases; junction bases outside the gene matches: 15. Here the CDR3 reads CASASSGTPVAQYF. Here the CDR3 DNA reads TGCGCCAGCGCCTCTAGCGGCACTCCAGTTGCCCAGTACTTC.

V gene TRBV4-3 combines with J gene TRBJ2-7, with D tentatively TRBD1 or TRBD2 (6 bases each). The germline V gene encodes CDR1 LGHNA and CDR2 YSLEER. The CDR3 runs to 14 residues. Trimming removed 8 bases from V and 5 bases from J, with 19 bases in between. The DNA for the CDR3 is TGCGCCAGCGCCTCGGGGGCAGGGTACAACGAGCAGTACTTC. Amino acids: CASASGAGYNEQYF.

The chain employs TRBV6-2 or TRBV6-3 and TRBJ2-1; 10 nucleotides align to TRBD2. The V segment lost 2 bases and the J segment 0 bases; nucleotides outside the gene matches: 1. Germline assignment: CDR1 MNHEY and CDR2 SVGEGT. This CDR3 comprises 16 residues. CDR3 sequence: CASSYGTSVSYNEQFF. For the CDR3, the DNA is TGTGCCAGCAGTTACGGGACTAGCGTCTCCTACAATGAGCAGTTCTTC.

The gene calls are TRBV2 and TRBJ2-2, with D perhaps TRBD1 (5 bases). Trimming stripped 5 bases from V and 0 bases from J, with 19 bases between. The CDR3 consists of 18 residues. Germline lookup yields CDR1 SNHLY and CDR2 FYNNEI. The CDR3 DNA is TGTGCCAGCAGTCCGCTCCCTACAACAGGCGCGAACACCGGGGAGCTGTTTTTT. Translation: CASSPLPTTGANTGELFF. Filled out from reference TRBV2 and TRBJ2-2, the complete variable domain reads EPEVTQTPSHQVTQMGQEVILRCVPISNHLYFYWYRQILGQKVEFLVSFYNNEISEKSEIFDDQFSVERPDGSNFTLKIRSTKLEDSAMYFCASSPLPTTGANTGELFFGEGSRLTVL.

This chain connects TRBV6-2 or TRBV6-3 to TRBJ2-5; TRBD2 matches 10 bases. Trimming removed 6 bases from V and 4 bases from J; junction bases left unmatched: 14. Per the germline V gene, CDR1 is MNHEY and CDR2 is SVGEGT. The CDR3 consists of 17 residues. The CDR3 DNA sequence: TGTGCCAGCAGGGGCATTAACCTAGCGGGAGTTTTAGAGACCCAGTACTTC. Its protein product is CASRGINLAGVLETQYF.

DNA of the CDR3: TGTGCTAGTGGTTTGGAACCAGGGCTCTCTGGAAACACCATATATTTT. This sequence encodes CASGLEPGLSGNTIYF. The chain has TRBV12-5 and TRBJ1-3; D is perhaps TRBD1 (5 bases). Germline lookup yields CDR1 LGHNT and CDR2 FRNRAP. Trimming took 1 base from V and 0 from J, leaving 10 bases between them. The CDR3 runs to 16 residues.

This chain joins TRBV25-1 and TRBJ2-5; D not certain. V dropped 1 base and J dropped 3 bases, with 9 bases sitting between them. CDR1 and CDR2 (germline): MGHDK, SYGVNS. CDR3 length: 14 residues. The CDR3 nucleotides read TGTGCCAGCAGTGAATTTTTAAAGAAAGAGACCCAGTACTTC. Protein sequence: CASSEFLKKETQYF.